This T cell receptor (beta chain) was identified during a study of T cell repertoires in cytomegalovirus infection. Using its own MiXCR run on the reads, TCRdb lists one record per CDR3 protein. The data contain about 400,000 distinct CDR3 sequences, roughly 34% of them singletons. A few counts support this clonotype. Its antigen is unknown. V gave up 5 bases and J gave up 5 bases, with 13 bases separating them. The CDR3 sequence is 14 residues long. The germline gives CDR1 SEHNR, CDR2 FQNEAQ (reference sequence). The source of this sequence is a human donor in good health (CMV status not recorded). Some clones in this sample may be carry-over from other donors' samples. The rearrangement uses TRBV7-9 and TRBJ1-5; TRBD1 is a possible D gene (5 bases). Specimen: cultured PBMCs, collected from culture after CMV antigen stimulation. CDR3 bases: TGTGCCAGCAGCACCCCAGGGTGGGATCAGCCCCAGCATTTT. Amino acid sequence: CASSTPGWDQPQHF.